The clone carrying this TCR beta chain was seen at least ten times. Its antigen is currently unknown. This sample was included in a study of T cell repertoires in cytomegalovirus infection. For the study at large: It can be stated that public TCR beta signatures indicated CMV infection as well as a matching HLA type.

Notes on the study in general: CMV-specific HLA-C-restricted TCR beta clonotypes dominated the ex vivo response.

The germline V gene encodes CDR1 LGHNA and CDR2 YSLEER. V lost 0 bases to trimming and J lost 0 bases, with 5 bases between them. The length of the CDR3 is 15 residues. TCRdb processed the reads anew with MiXCR; each CDR3 protein has one entry. The sample lists around 300,000 distinct CDR3 sequences; more than 20% were seen once. Sample: cultured PBMCs, taken from culture after CMV antigen stimulation. V and J are TRBV4-3 and TRBJ1-4; D is undetermined. This TCR came from a human donor in good health (CMV status not recorded). Some clones in this sample may be carry-over from other donors' samples. CDR3 region: CASSQEGATNEKLFF. DNA of the CDR3: TGCGCCAGCAGCCAAGAAGGAGCAACTAATGAAAAACTGTTTTTT.